The 8 T cell receptor beta chains given below trace back to one sample, sequenced in a study of neurological immune-mediated disorders. In TCRdb, the 5' RACE reads were re-called with MiXCR into one record per CDR3 protein. Found here are some 43,000 distinct CDR3 sequences, 2.5% of them singletons; the top ten hold more than 10%. The specimen sequenced was PBMCs. These receptors were taken from a man between 25 and 39 years old with multiple sclerosis.

This clonotype came up many times. The V gene is TRBV7-9, the J gene TRBJ1-1, with D maybe TRBD1 (5 bases). The CDR3 is 12 residues long. V was shortened by 5 bases and J by 8 bases, with 12 bases between the two germline ends. Germline V gene sequence: CDR1 SEHNR, CDR2 FQNEAQ (reference sequence). The CDR3 protein is CASSAGRREAFF. As DNA, the CDR3 is TGTGCCAGCAGCGCGGGACGGCGGGAAGCTTTCTTT.

This clonotype was seen many times. This chain uses TRBV5-1 with TRBJ2-2; maybe TRBD1 (6 bases). Trimming left V 4 bases short and J 0 bases short, with 10 bases between. The CDR3 contains 15 residues. The germline CDR1 and CDR2 sequences are SGHRS and YFSETQ. The CDR3 DNA reads as TGCGCCAGCAGCCGGGACAATTCGAACACCGGGGAGCTGTTTTTT. Translation gives CASSRDNSNTGELFF.

This clonotype was seen more than once but under ten times. This chain connects TRBV5-1 to TRBJ1-2; no reliable D call. Germline loops: CDR1 SGHRS, CDR2 YFSETQ. V was trimmed by 5 bases and J by 5 bases, leaving 13 bases between them. This CDR3 has 13 amino acids. CDR3 sequence reads: CASSNPDLYGYTF. DNA for the CDR3: TGCGCCAGCAGTAACCCCGACTTGTATGGCTACACCTTC.

There are a few counts of this clonotype. The chain joins TRBV12-3 or TRBV12-4 to TRBJ1-2; D gene unclear. The CDR3 is 12 amino acids. The V and J ends lost 6 bases and 7 bases respectively, with 12 bases between them. CDR3 nucleotide sequence: TGTGCCAGCAGCCCCTTGTTATTTGGCTACACCTTC. As protein: CASSPLLFGYTF.

This clonotype was observed many times. The chain joins TRBV7-9 to TRBJ2-5; D remains unclear. V shed 4 bases and J shed 4 bases, with 4 bases lying between them. This CDR3 is 11 amino acids long. Per the germline V gene, CDR1 is SEHNR and CDR2 is FQNEAQ (reference sequence). The CDR3 protein is CASSSLETQYF. The CDR3 region has the DNA TGTGCCAGCAGCTCCTTAGAGACCCAGTACTTC. The full variable domain, in which reference TRBV7-9 and TRBJ2-5 provide the parts outside the CDR3, is DTGVSQNPRHKITKRGQNVTFRCDPISEHNRLYWYRQTLGQGPEFLTYFQNEAQLEKSRLLSDRFSAERPKGSFSTLEIQRTEQGDSAMYLCASSSLETQYFGPGTRLLVL.

This clonotype was picked up many times. This rearrangement joins TRBV4-1 to TRBJ1-2, with 7 bases matching TRBD1. Germline CDR1 MGHRA, CDR2 YSYEKL. The length of the CDR3 is 15 residues. V lost 2 bases and J lost 7; bases outside the gene matches: 10. The CDR3 loop is CASSQPQGNLGGYTF. In DNA form, the CDR3 reads TGCGCCAGCAGCCAACCACAGGGGAATTTGGGTGGCTACACCTTC.

This clonotype was picked up a small number of times. This chain uses TRBV20-1 with TRBJ1-6; D remains unclear. CDR3 length: 15 residues. V lost 0 bases, J lost 7 bases, and 13 bases lay in between. Germline V lookup: CDR1 DFQATT, CDR2 SNEGSKA (reference sequence). The DNA for the CDR3 is TGCAGTGCTAGAGATCTTGGTGGCAGGAATTCACCCCTCCACTTT. Amino acids: CSARDLGGRNSPLHF.

This clonotype was detected ten times or more. The V gene is TRBV5-1, the J gene TRBJ2-7; 7 bases match TRBD1. The CDR3 extends over 14 amino acids. CDR1 is SGHRS and CDR2 is YFSETQ in the germline V gene. V shed 2 bases, J shed 4 bases, and the junction held 6 bases outside the gene matches. The CDR3 sequence: CASSLGGDWYEQYF. The CDR3 DNA reads TGCGCCAGCAGCTTAGGGGGCGACTGGTACGAGCAGTACTTC.